This T cell receptor beta chain is from a study of beta chain features in type 1 diabetes. Findings and limits, study-wide: All four CD4+ subsets of Type 1 diabetes patients contained TCRB CDR3s that were moderately but significantly shorter.

Concerning this clone itself: Its antigen is as yet unknown.

The V and J ends lost 11 bases and 2 bases respectively, with 16 bases between them. Germline CDR1 and CDR2: MNHEY and SMNVEV (reference sequence). CDR3 length: 14 residues. Each population that was sorted was more than 98% pure. All of the isolated RNA was reverse transcribed, so expressed TCRB transcripts were sequenced. Some clones are missing from TCRdb's copy, which holds only in-frame ones; the method was immunoSEQ multiplex PCR. This sample has 250,000 to 350,000 clones, with over 14% found just once. The specimen was naive CD4+ T cells from blood. The TCR originated in a man in his late teens or twenties with type 1 diabetes. The rearrangement joins TRBV27 to TRBJ2-1; D is possibly TRBD2 (5 bases). CDR3 coding DNA: TGTGCCTCCGGACGAGGGAAAACCTACAATGAGCAGTTCTTC. Protein product: CASGRGKTYNEQFF.